The rows below give T cell receptor beta chains drawn from one sample of a study of OX40 agonist ivuxolimab in advanced cancers. Sequenced by immunoSEQ multiplex PCR; TCRdb stores in-frame clones only, minus some. Of roughly 30,000 clones detected, about 83% appear once; the ten largest clones hold roughly 29%. Sequencing was performed on CD4+ or CD8+ T cells sorted from blood, taken in a trial of the OX40 agonist ivuxolimab. Receptor source: an adult with an advanced solid tumor such as melanoma, head and neck, liver or kidney cancer. Each CDR3 is given with its conserved first and last residue. Each record gives: clone size, D gene, J gene, V gene, CDR3 DNA, CDR3 protein. The D gene is left open where the match is weak. Only part of the rows carry a size: once, few, many, or a class if the clone is expanded.

>-|-|TRBJ1-1|TRBV7-8
TGTGCCAGCAGCTTCACAAACACTGAAGCTTTCTTT
CASSFTNTEAFF
>-|TRBD2|TRBJ2-7|TRBV5-4
TGTGCCAGCCGCCCCGCGGGAGGGAGACGGGAGCAGTACTTC
CASRPAGGRREQYF
>-|-|TRBJ2-5|TRBV5-6
TGTGCCAGCAGCGCTGTAACACCTACTAGTAACCCGGACTTC
CASSAVTPTSNPDF
>-|-|TRBJ2-7|TRBV7-8
TGTGCCAGCAGTTTCAGGTTGGCCTACGAGCAGTACTTC
CASSFRLAYEQYF
>once|-|TRBJ1-1|TRBV27
TGTGCCGCCGGTCTTCTTTACACTGAAGCTTTCTTT
CAAGLLYTEAFF
>-|-|TRBJ2-7|TRBV9
TGTGCCAGCAGCGTAGCTGACGGAAACTACGAGCAGTACTTC
CASSVADGNYEQYF
>-|-|TRBJ1-4|TRBV10-3
TGTGCCATCAGTGAGTCGGGGGGTGATGAAAAACTGTTTTTT
CAISESGGDEKLFF
>few|-|TRBJ1-2|TRBV7-8
TGTGCCAGCAGCCCGAGGCCGGACTATGGCTACACCTTC
CASSPRPDYGYTF
>-|TRBD1|TRBJ2-1|TRBV7-3
TGTGCCAGCAGCGCCTGGACAGGCAATGAGCAGTTCTTC
CASSAWTGNEQFF
>-|TRBD2|TRBJ2-1|TRBV6-5
TGTGCCAGCAGCCTAGCGGGAGGCACGTCCTTCTTC
CASSLAGGTSFF
>-|TRBD2|TRBJ2-1|TRBV28
TGTGCCAGCAGTCACGGACTAGCGGAGCGCTACAATGAGCAGTTCTTC
CASSHGLAERYNEQFF
>-|-|TRBJ2-7|TRBV19
TGTGCCAGTAAAGATTTTGATACGTTAGAGCAGTACTTC
CASKDFDTLEQYF
>once|TRBD1|TRBJ1-1|TRBV7-3
TGTGCCAGCAGCTTATTCGGACAGGGAAGCACTGAAGCTTTCTTT
CASSLFGQGSTEAFF
>-|TRBD1|TRBJ1-6|TRBV9
TGTGCCAGCAGGGCAGGGGGCTCTAATTCACCCCTCCACTTT
CASRAGGSNSPLHF
>-|-|TRBJ2-1|TRBV4-2
TGTGCCAGCAGCCCACAGCTACTCTCCTACAATGAGCAGTTCTTC
CASSPQLLSYNEQFF
>once|TRBD1|TRBJ2-7|TRBV11-3
TGTGCCAGCAGCTTAGTAGGTCAGGGGGTCTCCTACGAGCAGTACTTC
CASSLVGQGVSYEQYF
>-|TRBD1|TRBJ1-2|TRBV28
TGTGCCAGCAGCTTGACAGGGAGAATTTATGGCTACACCTTC
CASSLTGRIYGYTF
>-|TRBD2|TRBJ2-7|TRBV13
TGTGCCAGCAGGGGAGGGCGGGAGTATACCTACGAGCAGTACTTC
CASRGGREYTYEQYF
>-|-|TRBJ2-7|TRBV7-9
TGTGCCAGCAGCCCGACAGGGGAGGGATCTTACGAGCAGTACTTC
CASSPTGEGSYEQYF
>-|-|TRBJ2-5|TRBV6-6
TGTGCCAGCACTATTCATCTCGGTGAGACCCAGTACTTC
CASTIHLGETQYF
>-|-|TRBJ2-5|TRBV10-2
TGCGCCAGCAGCCAGGGGGGGGAGACCCAGTACTTC
CASSQGGETQYF
>-|TRBD2|TRBJ2-3|TRBV7-9
TGTGCCAGCCCCTCGCCGAGCGGGACCCCAGATACGCAGTATTTT
CASPSPSGTPDTQYF
>-|-|TRBJ2-7|TRBV11-2
TGTGCCAGCAGCTCACTGGGCCAGGGTGCCTACGAGCAGTACTTC
CASSSLGQGAYEQYF
>-|TRBD2|TRBJ2-1|TRBV7-6
TGTGCCAGCAGCTTCGAGGGTGGCGGGAGGGCCTTTGAGCAGTTCTTC
CASSFEGGGRAFEQFF
>-|-|TRBJ2-1|TRBV19
TGTGCCAGTAGTCCCTCTAGCTCCTACAATGAGCAGTTCTTC
CASSPSSSYNEQFF
>-|-|TRBJ1-5|TRBV4-1
TGCGCCAGCAGCCAACGACAAAGGGGGAATCAGCCCCAGCATTTT
CASSQRQRGNQPQHF
>-|-|TRBJ2-1|TRBV19
TGTGCCAGTAGTCCCCCAGCCTACAATGAGCAGTTCTTC
CASSPPAYNEQFF
>few|TRBD1|TRBJ2-3|TRBV27
TGTGCCAGCAGTAGGACCACAGGGGAGTGGGGCACAGATACGCAGTATTTT
CASSRTTGEWGTDTQYF
>-|-|TRBJ1-6|TRBV4-1
TGCGCCAGCAGCCAAAGGACGGATAATTCACCCCTCCACTTT
CASSQRTDNSPLHF
>-|-|TRBJ2-3|TRBV11-1
TGTGCCAGCAGCTTGAAGTTGGCAGGGACCTACGATACGCAGTATTTT
CASSLKLAGTYDTQYF
>few|-|TRBJ2-3|TRBV27
TGTGCCAGCAGTCCTGGCACAGATACGCAGTATTTT
CASSPGTDTQYF
>-|TRBD1|TRBJ2-1|TRBV29-1
TGCAGCGTTGTTCATATGCTTCGGACAGGCTCCTACAATGAGCAGTTCTTC
CSVVHMLRTGSYNEQFF
>once|TRBD1|TRBJ2-7|TRBV19
TGTGCCAGTAGTATCCAACCGACAGGGGTCCACGAGCAGTACTTC
CASSIQPTGVHEQYF
>-|-|TRBJ1-4|TRBV19
TGTGCCAGTAGTATCTTGAGGGTACGGACTAATGAAAAACTGTTTTTT
CASSILRVRTNEKLFF
>few|-|TRBJ1-1|TRBV29-1
TGCAGCGGATACGAGGGGACTGAAGCTTTCTTT
CSGYEGTEAFF
>-|TRBD2|TRBJ2-5|TRBV6-1
TGTGCCAGCAGTGGGTACCCGACTAGCGGAGGCGAAGAGACCCAGTACTTC
CASSGYPTSGGEETQYF
>once|-|TRBJ2-7|TRBV4-1
TGCGCCAGCAGCCAAGAGGAGATTCTTAGCTACGAGCAGTACTTC
CASSQEEILSYEQYF
>-|TRBD1|TRBJ2-6|TRBV28
TGTGCCAGCCTCCAGGGGGCGCTCTCTGGGGCCAACGTCCTGACTTTC
CASLQGALSGANVLTF
>-|-|TRBJ1-2|TRBV21-1
TGTGCCAGCAGCTTCCCAGGGGCTTGTCTGGGCTACACCTTC
CASSFPGACLGYTF
>-|TRBD1|TRBJ1-1|TRBV28
TGTGCCAGCAGTTTCGGGACAGGACTCAACACTGAAGCTTTCTTT
CASSFGTGLNTEAFF